The 15 T cell receptor beta chains below were found in one sample sequenced in a study of cytomegalovirus exposure and HLA in healthy donors. Use of 60 Vbeta and 13 Jbeta primers characterized the PCR. Clones were sequenced by immunoSEQ multiplex PCR, and TCRdb holds only the in-frame ones, with some missing. Altogether more than 85,000 clones are present, about three quarters being singletons, with the ten largest covering around 2.9%. The material sequenced was PBMCs. The receptor set was obtained from a woman aged 60-75 years in good health and CMV-seropositive.

CDR3 sequence reads: CAISESRFSYGYTF. CDR3 bases: TGTGCCATCAGTGAGTCGAGGTTTTCATATGGCTACACCTTC. This chain links TRBV10-3 with TRBJ1-2; no reliable D call. Germline CDR1 reads ENHRY; CDR2 reads SYGVKD. The length of the CDR3 is 14 residues. Trimming cost V 0 bases and J 5 bases, with 10 bases left between them.

CDR3 region: CASSYGREAFF. As DNA, the CDR3 is TGTGCCAGCAGTTACGGGAGGGAAGCTTTCTTT. V gene TRBV6-1 combines with J gene TRBJ1-1; D is uncertain. V shed 5 bases and J shed 8 bases, with 9 bases lying between them. This CDR3 is 11 amino acids long. Per the germline V gene, CDR1 is MNHNS and CDR2 is SASEGT.

The rearrangement links TRBV10-2 to TRBJ2-1; 11 positions agree with TRBD2. After removal of 7 bases from V and 7 bases from J, the junction contained 9 bases not matched to a gene. The germline V gene encodes CDR1 WSHSY and CDR2 SAAADI. The CDR3 is 15 residues long. The CDR3 nucleotides are TGCGCCAGCACCCCGGGACTAGCGGTACCTAATGAGCAGTTCTTC. It encodes CASTPGLAVPNEQFF.

The chain couples TRBV28 to TRBJ2-1; TRBD2 agrees at 7 bases. CDR1 and CDR2 (germline): MDHEN, SYDVKM. The CDR3 consists of 13 residues. V shed 7 bases and J 5 bases; nucleotides not matched to a gene: 5. The CDR3 DNA reads TGTGCCAGCAAAGGGAGGGAGGACAATGAGCAGTTCTTC. Its translation: CASKGREDNEQFF.

The chain couples TRBV4-2 to TRBJ2-1; 7 bases are shared with TRBD2. With 1 base clipped from V and 0 bases from J, the junction kept 3 bases outside the gene matches. Per germline, CDR1 LGHNA and CDR2 YNFKEQ. The CDR3 sequence is 16 residues long. The CDR3 nucleotides are TGTGCCAGCAGCCAAGCGACTAGCCGCTCCTACAATGAGCAGTTCTTC. This translates into CASSQATSRSYNEQFF.

The V call is TRBV7-6, the J call TRBJ2-7; 8 bases fit TRBD1. This CDR3 region has 14 residues. In germline, CDR1 is SGHVS, CDR2 FNYEAQ. V lost 5 bases to trimming and J lost 0 bases; unmatched junction nucleotides: 3. The CDR3 DNA follows: TGTGCCAGCAGCCACGGACAGGGCTCCTACGAGCAGTACTTC. Protein: CASSHGQGSYEQYF.

The CDR3 sequence: CASSQDWGEGNNEQFF. DNA for the CDR3: TGCGCCAGCAGCCAAGATTGGGGGGAGGGTAACAATGAGCAGTTCTTC. The J gene is TRBJ2-1, the V gene TRBV4-1, with 7 nucleotides matching TRBD2. J was trimmed by 5 bases and V by 0 bases; bases with no gene match: 7. Germline lookup yields CDR1 MGHRA and CDR2 YSYEKL. The CDR3 is made up of 16 amino acids.

The chain links TRBV7-8 to TRBJ1-2; D is perhaps TRBD1 (6 bases). The germline V and J ends were trimmed by 6 bases and 8 bases, with 22 bases remaining between them. CDR1 is SGHVS and CDR2 is FQNEAQ in the germline V gene. The CDR3 sequence is 15 residues long. The CDR3, as DNA: TGTGCCAGCAGTATCGAGGGGACACCGATTGGAGGCTACACCTTC. It encodes CASSIEGTPIGGYTF.

The V gene is TRBV5-5, the J gene TRBJ2-7; D not resolved. In germline, CDR1 is SGHKS, CDR2 YYEKEE (reference sequence). V shed 2 bases and J shed 1 base, with 13 bases lying between them. The length of the CDR3 is 15 residues. As DNA, the CDR3 is TGTGCCAGCAGCTTCCGGCCCCACGGGTCCTACGAGCAGTACTTC. This translates into CASSFRPHGSYEQYF.

The chain employs TRBV12-2 and TRBJ2-5; the DNA was not used to check the table's D call, TRBD2. TRBV12-2 is noted as a pseudogene. The CDR3 covers 15 residues. CDR3 DNA: TGTGCAAGTCGCTTAGGGCCCGGGCAATTGAGGGAGCAGTACTTC. It translates to CASRLGPGQLREQYF.

This clone has a single count. V usage is TRBV2 and J usage is TRBJ1-2; TRBD1 matches 8 bases. The trim removed 4 bases at V and 6 bases at J, leaving 7 bases unmatched. The CDR3 contains 14 residues. CDR1 is SNHLY and CDR2 is FYNNEI in the germline V gene. The DNA of the CDR3 is TGTGCCAGCAGTGGACGGACAGGGAGGGATGGCTACACCTTC. Translating gives CASSGRTGRDGYTF.

The chain recombines TRBV2 with TRBJ1-2; 7 nucleotides line up with TRBD1. V lost 2 bases, J lost 12 bases, and 6 bases stayed unmatched. The CDR3 contains 12 residues. Looked up from germline, CDR1 is SNHLY and CDR2 is FYNNEI. The CDR3 protein is CASSETRDRDTF. CDR3 bases: TGTGCCAGCAGTGAAACCCGGGACAGAGACACCTTC.

The gene calls are TRBV7-2 and TRBJ2-7; tentatively, D is TRBD1 (6 bases). The V and J ends lost 1 base and 3 bases respectively, with 10 bases between them. The CDR3 covers 14 residues. From germline, CDR1 is SGHTA and CDR2 FQGNSA. CDR3 protein: CASSLGSQGYEQYF. CDR3 nucleotides: TGTGCCAGCAGCTTAGGGTCACAGGGCTACGAGCAGTACTTC.

V and J are TRBV5-1 and TRBJ2-5; the match to TRBD1 covers 10 bases. V trimming: 4 bases; J trimming: 2 bases; junction bases outside the gene matches: 5. CDR1 and CDR2 from the germline V gene are SGHRS and YFSETQ. This CDR3 is built from 15 residues. CDR3 sequence reads: CASSPGQGVQETQYF. The CDR3 DNA sequence: TGCGCCAGCAGCCCCGGACAGGGGGTTCAAGAGACCCAGTACTTC.

V usage is TRBV5-1 and J usage is TRBJ2-5; D ambiguous. The CDR3 has 15 residues. Trimming left V 4 bases short and J 3 bases short, with 16 bases between. The germline V gene encodes CDR1 SGHRS and CDR2 YFSETQ. The CDR3 protein is CASSPWNSPEETQYF. The CDR3 nucleotides read TGCGCCAGCAGCCCCTGGAACAGTCCCGAAGAGACCCAGTACTTC.